These 17 T cell receptor beta chains came from one sample sequenced in a study of metastatic and nonmetastatic thyroid tumors. All patients were treatment-naive before thyroid surgery. MiXCR reprocessed the PCR reads for TCRdb. The sample shows over 15,000 clones, 32% of them seen only once. Sequenced material: adjacent normal tissue. These receptors originate from a female donor with papillary thyroid cancer or a benign thyroid nodule (not recorded which). Some clones in this sample may be carry-over from other donors' samples.

The CDR3 is CASSWSSGTSGRSPEQYF. The CDR3 DNA follows: TGTGCCAGCAGCTGGAGCTCCGGGACTAGCGGGAGGTCCCCCGAGCAGTACTTC. V is TRBV11-2 and J is TRBJ2-7; 15 bases fit TRBD2. Germline-derived CDR1 and CDR2 are SGHAT and FQNNGV. V was pared by 4 bases and J by 6 bases, with 13 bases of the junction left unmatched. The CDR3 covers 18 residues.

The V and J genes are TRBV18 and TRBJ1-2, with 9 bases matching TRBD1. Trimming at V came to 3 bases and at J to 1 base, leaving 3 bases not matched to a gene. Germline loops: CDR1 KGHSH, CDR2 LQKENI. The CDR3 length is 15 residues. CDR3 in DNA: TGTGCCAGCTCACCGAGACAGGGGGATAACTATGGCTACACCTTC. It codes for CASSPRQGDNYGYTF.

By its share, this clone is medium-sized. The chain employs TRBV28 and TRBJ2-7; 10 nucleotides match TRBD1. This CDR3 spans 17 amino acids. The V gene's germline CDR1 is MDHEN and CDR2 SYDVKM. The junction had 13 bases not matched to a gene; V was cut back by 6 bases and J by 2 bases. CDR3 sequence reads: CASSPPSGTGVAYEQYF. The DNA of the CDR3 is TGTGCCAGCAGCCCCCCGTCCGGGACAGGGGTAGCCTACGAGCAGTACTTC.

On this clone itself: At one end the junction does not follow the germline gene, possibly because of a read error. V is TRBV7-6 and J is TRBJ2-6; D not resolved. Germline V gives CDR1 SGHVS, CDR2 FNYEAQ. The CDR3 has 14 residues. Written as DNA, the CDR3 is TGTGCCAGCAGTTTAGGGTCTGGGGCCAACGTCCTGACTTTC. Encoded protein: CASSLGSGANVLTF.

The V and J genes are TRBV20-1 and TRBJ1-5; TRBD1 matches 10 bases. V shed 5 bases, J shed 5 bases, and the junction held 3 bases outside the gene matches. The CDR3 is 13 amino acids. Per the germline V gene, CDR1 is DFQATT and CDR2 is SNEGSKA (reference sequence). CDR3 sequence: CSAQGQGHQPQHF. The CDR3 DNA reads as TGCAGTGCTCAGGGACAGGGGCATCAGCCCCAGCATTTT.

This clone qualifies as medium-sized (0.01 to 0.1%). The chain has TRBV19 and TRBJ1-2; D is ambiguous. Germline CDR1 LNHDA, CDR2 SQIVND (reference sequence). This CDR3 has 12 residues. Trimming left V 3 bases short and J 8 bases short, with 10 bases between. DNA for the CDR3: TGTGCCAGTAGTATGAATGGGCGGGGCTACACCTTC. Residues: CASSMNGRGYTF. The full variable domain, rest sourced from reference TRBV19 and TRBJ1-2, is DGGITQSPKYLFRKEGQNVTLSCEQNLNHDAMYWYRQDPGQGLRLIYYSQIVNDFQKGDIAEGYSVSREKKESFPLTVTSAQKNPTAFYLCASSMNGRGYTFGSGTRLTVV.

This chain joins TRBV11-2 and TRBJ1-3; 10 bases line up with TRBD1. CDR3 length equals 17 residues. J was trimmed by 1 base and V by 5 bases; bases with no gene match: 8. CDR1 and CDR2 (germline): SGHAT, FQNNGV. In DNA form, the CDR3 reads TGTGCCAGCAGCCGGGGACAGGGGTTCCGATCTGGAAACACCATATATTTT. Its protein product is CASSRGQGFRSGNTIYF.

The chain employs TRBV27 and TRBJ2-2; the match to TRBD2 covers 7 bases. Trimming at V came to 1 base and at J to 7 bases, leaving 0 bases not matched to a gene. CDR3 length: 13 amino acids. Per the germline V gene, CDR1 is MNHEY and CDR2 is SMNVEV (reference sequence). The CDR3, as DNA: TGTGCCAGCAGTTTATGGGAGGGCGGGGAGCTGTTTTTT. Translating it yields CASSLWEGGELFF.

By frequency in the sample, this clone is medium-sized (0.01 to 0.1%). The rearrangement uses TRBV11-3 and TRBJ2-1; 9 positions agree with TRBD1. Per germline, CDR1 SGHNT and CDR2 YENEEA. V lost 5 bases to trimming and J lost 4 bases; unmatched junction nucleotides: 6. The CDR3 spans 15 residues. CDR3 bases: TGTGCCAGCAGCCGCCGGGACAGGGTTTACAATGAGCAGTTCTTC. It is translated as CASSRRDRVYNEQFF.

The chain joins TRBV5-1 to TRBJ1-6; the D is unclear. Between the trimmed V and J ends, which lost 0 bases and 8 bases, there was a span of 12 bases. Germline V gives CDR1 SGHRS, CDR2 YFSETQ. CDR3 length: 15 residues. The CDR3 protein is CASSLVGAGDSPLHF. In DNA, the CDR3 is TGCGCCAGCAGCTTGGTGGGAGCCGGAGATTCACCCCTCCACTTT.

The sample holds one count of this clone. The V gene is TRBV6-2 or TRBV6-3, the J gene TRBJ2-1; 8 nucleotides line up with TRBD2. This CDR3 spans 20 amino acids. Germline V CDR1 and CDR2: MNHEY, SVGEGT. V gave up 2 bases and J gave up 5 bases; unmatched junction bases: 20. CDR3 loop: CASSYPYEAPTGGPHNEQFF. The CDR3 coding sequence is TGTGCCAGCAGTTACCCATATGAAGCCCCGACGGGAGGGCCCCACAATGAGCAGTTCTTC.

This clone was seen once. The J gene is TRBJ1-2, the V gene TRBV7-2; 9 bases map to TRBD1. Trimming at V came to 1 base and at J to 8 bases, leaving 8 bases not matched to a gene. CDR3 length equals 15 residues. Germline V gene data show CDR1 as SGHTA and CDR2 as FQGNSA. The chain's CDR3 is CASSLDWTGARGYTF. The CDR3 DNA sequence: TGTGCCAGCAGCTTAGACTGGACAGGGGCTCGGGGCTACACCTTC. Complete variable domain (other parts from reference TRBV7-2 and TRBJ1-2): GAGVSQSPSNKVTEKGKDVELRCDPISGHTALYWYRQSLGQGLEFLIYFQGNSAPDKSGLPSDRFSAERTGGSVSTLTIQRTQQEDSAVYLCASSLDWTGARGYTFGSGTRLTVV.

In its sample, this clone was seen a few times. The chain combines TRBV15 with TRBJ2-7, with D perhaps TRBD2 (5 bases). Trimming shortened V by 1 base and J by 5 bases, and 9 bases separated the two germline ends. Germline lookup yields CDR1 LNHNV and CDR2 YYDKDF (reference sequence). The CDR3 length is 13 residues. CDR3 in DNA: TGTGCCACCAGCAGAGGCGGGTCGAACGAGCAGTACTTC. Amino acid sequence: CATSRGGSNEQYF.

With respect to this clone: This is likely a read error, given that the CDR3 carries no conserved phenylalanine or tryptophan at its end. The J gene is TRBJ1-1, the V gene TRBV6-2 or TRBV6-3; no reliable D call. Germline-derived CDR1 and CDR2 are MNHEY and SVGEGT. This CDR3 has 16 amino acids. The CDR3 DNA follows: TGTGACAGCAGTTACCAAATCTACCTGGTTGTCACTGAAGCTTTCTGT. Protein sequence: CDSSYQIYLVVTEAFC.

There are a few counts of this clone. The CDR3 DNA follows: TGTGCCAGCAGCCCCCAGGGGGCTAACTATGGCTACACCTTC. This codes for CASSPQGANYGYTF. The chain is built from TRBV6-1 and TRBJ1-2; 7 bases are shared with TRBD1. The germline V gene has CDR1 MNHNS and CDR2 SASEGT. V lost 6 bases, J lost 0 bases, and 4 bases stayed unmatched. This CDR3 has 14 amino acids.

There are a few counts of this clone. The chain employs TRBV27 and TRBJ1-2; no definite D call. The CDR3 runs 14 residues. The V gene's germline CDR1 is MNHEY and CDR2 SMNVEV (reference sequence). Trimming took off 5 bases at V and 0 bases at J, with 10 bases between the two ends. This CDR3 reads CASSPRGANYGYTF. The CDR3 bases are TGTGCCAGCAGTCCGCGCGGGGCTAACTATGGCTACACCTTC.

The CDR3 here is CASRAGTGGGVNTEAFF. CDR3 bases: TGTGCCAGCAGGGCCGGGACAGGGGGCGGTGTGAACACTGAAGCTTTCTTT. The chain employs TRBV6-1 and TRBJ1-1; 12 positions match TRBD1. Trimming removed 6 bases from V and 0 bases from J; junction bases left unmatched: 8. CDR3 length: 17 amino acids. Germline CDR1 and CDR2: MNHNS and SASEGT.